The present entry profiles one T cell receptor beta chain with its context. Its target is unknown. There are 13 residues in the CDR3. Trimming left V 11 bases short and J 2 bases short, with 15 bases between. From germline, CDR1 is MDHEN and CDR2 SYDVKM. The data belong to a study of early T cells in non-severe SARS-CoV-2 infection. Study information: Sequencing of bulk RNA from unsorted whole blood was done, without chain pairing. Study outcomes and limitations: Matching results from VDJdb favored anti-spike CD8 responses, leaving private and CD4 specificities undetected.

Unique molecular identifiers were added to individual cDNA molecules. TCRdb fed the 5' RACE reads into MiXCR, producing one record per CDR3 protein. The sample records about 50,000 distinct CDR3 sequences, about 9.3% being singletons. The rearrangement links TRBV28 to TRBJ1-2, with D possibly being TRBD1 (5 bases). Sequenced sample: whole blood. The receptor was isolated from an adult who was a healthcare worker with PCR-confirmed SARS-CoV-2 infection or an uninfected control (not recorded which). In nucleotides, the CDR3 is TGTGCCTCACTGACAGCGTCCAACTATGGCTACACCTTC. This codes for CASLTASNYGYTF.